This T cell receptor (beta chain) came from a study of cytomegalovirus exposure and HLA in healthy donors. Overall study results and limits: The study put 150 or so TCR beta chains on its list as cytomegalovirus-associated. In vitro data verified three CMV-associated chains as specific for CMV antigens. Among the most significant clusters, several appeared linked to common viral pathogens in a later analysis.

On this clone itself: The antigen is not known.

Germline V CDR1 and CDR2: ENHRY, SYGVKD. V shed 3 bases, J shed 0 bases, and the junction held 8 bases outside the gene matches. The length of the CDR3 is 16 residues. PCR involved 60 Vbeta and 13 Jbeta primers. Repertoires were generated with immunoSEQ multiplex PCR, while TCRdb's copy carries only in-frame clones and drops some. The table has 95,000 to 150,000 clones, approximately 79% seen once. Unrecorded immune exposures were likely, despite nominal health at sampling. The V and J genes are TRBV10-3 and TRBJ2-7; 7 bases map to TRBD1. This receptor was obtained from a man aged 25-40 years in good health and CMV-seronegative. The sequencing sample was made of PBMCs. In nucleotides, the CDR3 is TGTGCCATCAGTGACCCTCAGGGGGTGCCCTCCTACGAGCAGTACTTC. Amino acid sequence: CAISDPQGVPSYEQYF.